This T cell receptor beta chain was sequenced during a study of response to subunit inactivated influenza vaccine. General observations from the study: Each seasonal influenza vaccination, the authors suggested, recruits few new T cells.

This clonotype showed up just a few times. No antigen is known for it. MiXCR, applied by TCRdb to the RT-PCR reads, yields one record per CDR3 protein. This table has some 180,000 distinct CDR3 sequences, roughly 8.7% appearing once. Germline loops: CDR1 ENHRY, CDR2 SYGVKD. This CDR3 has 11 amino acids. Trimming cost V 5 bases and J 7 bases; bases outside gene matches: 1. This TCR came from a man aged 50-60 years who received an inactivated influenza vaccine. Here the sequenced sample was non-naive T cells sorted from PBMCs, taken on the day of vaccination. The V gene is TRBV10-3, the J gene TRBJ1-1, with 7 bases aligning to TRBD1. DNA for the CDR3: TGTGCCATCAGTACAGGGGATGAAGCTTTCTTT. It codes for CAISTGDEAFF.